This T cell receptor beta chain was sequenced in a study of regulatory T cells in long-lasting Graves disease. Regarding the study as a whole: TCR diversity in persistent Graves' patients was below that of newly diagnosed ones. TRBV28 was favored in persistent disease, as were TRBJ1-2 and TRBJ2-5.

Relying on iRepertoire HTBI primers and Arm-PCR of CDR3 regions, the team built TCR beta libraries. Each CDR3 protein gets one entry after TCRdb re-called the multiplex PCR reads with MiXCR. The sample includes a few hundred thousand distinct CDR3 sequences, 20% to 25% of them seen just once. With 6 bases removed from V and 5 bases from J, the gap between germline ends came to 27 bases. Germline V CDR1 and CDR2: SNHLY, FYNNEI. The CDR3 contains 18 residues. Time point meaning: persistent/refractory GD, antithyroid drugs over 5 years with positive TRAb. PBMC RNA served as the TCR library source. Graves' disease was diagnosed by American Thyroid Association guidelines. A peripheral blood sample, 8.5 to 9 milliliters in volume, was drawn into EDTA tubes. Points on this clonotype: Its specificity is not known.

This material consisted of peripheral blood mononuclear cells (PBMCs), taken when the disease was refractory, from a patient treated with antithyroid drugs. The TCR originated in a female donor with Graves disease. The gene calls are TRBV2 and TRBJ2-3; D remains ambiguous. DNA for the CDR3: TGTGCCAGCAGGCGTGTCATCTCGGTAGACACTGTCGGAGATACGCAGTATTTT. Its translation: CASRRVISVDTVGDTQYF.